The 21 T cell receptor beta chains in this list originate from one sample, sequenced in a study of beta chain features in type 1 diabetes. Study observations and caveats: A moderate, significant TCRB CDR3 shortening appeared in type 1 diabetes across four CD4+ subsets.

These TCRs are of unknown antigen specificity. Isolated RNA was reverse transcribed in full, so expressed TCRB transcripts were sequenced. Profiling relied on immunoSEQ multiplex PCR, and the TCRdb table lists in-frame clones only, not all of them. The data hold about 280,000 clones, with 15% observed a single time. Material: naive CD4+ T cells from blood. These receptors originate from a man younger than 30 with type 1 diabetes.

The chain is built from TRBV15 and TRBJ1-4; 7 bases line up with TRBD1. This CDR3 contains 18 residues. Looked up from germline, CDR1 is LNHNV and CDR2 is YYDKDF (reference sequence). Unmatched junction bases numbered 13, after V lost 2 bases and J lost 4 bases. In nucleotides, the CDR3 is TGTGCCACCAGCAGAAAATCAACTGACAGGGCCAATAATGAAAAACTGTTTTTT. The encoded protein is CATSRKSTDRANNEKLFF. The full variable domain, rest sourced from reference TRBV15 and TRBJ1-4, is DAMVIQNPRYQVTQFGKPVTLSCSQTLNHNVMYWYQQKSSQAPKLLFHYYDKDFNNEADTPDNFQSRRPNTSFCFLDIRSPGLGDTAMYLCATSRKSTDRANNEKLFFGSGTQLSVL.

This clone was detected a few times. The chain combines TRBV2 with TRBJ1-1; D unclear. Germline values: CDR1 SNHLY, CDR2 FYNNEI. The V end was cut by 5 bases, the J end by 6 bases, with 22 bases between. The CDR3 is made up of 16 amino acids. DNA for the CDR3: TGTGCCAGCAGTTTCGGGGTCGGCGGATCGGTGCCTGAAGCTTTCTTT. This encodes CASSFGVGGSVPEAFF. Drawing the rest from reference TRBV2 and TRBJ1-1, the complete variable domain is EPEVTQTPSHQVTQMGQEVILRCVPISNHLYFYWYRQILGQKVEFLVSFYNNEISEKSEIFDDQFSVERPDGSNFTLKIRSTKLEDSAMYFCASSFGVGGSVPEAFFGQGTRLTVV.

V usage is TRBV7-2 and J usage is TRBJ1-5; 8 bases are a match to TRBD1. In germline, CDR1 is SGHTA, CDR2 FQGNSA. The CDR3 is made up of 14 amino acids. After removal of 4 bases from V and 7 bases from J, the junction contained 6 bases not matched to a gene. The CDR3 nucleotides are TGTGCCAGCAGCTACACAGGGGGATCGCAGCCCCAGCATTTT. Residues: CASSYTGGSQPQHF.

This clone was found once. The V gene is TRBV11-2, the J gene TRBJ1-2; TRBD1 aligns across 8 bases. J was trimmed by 5 bases and V by 5 bases; bases with no gene match: 13. The CDR3 length is 16 residues. CDR1 is SGHAT, CDR2 FQNNGV, per germline. In DNA, the CDR3 is TGTGCCAGCAGCACAACTCGACAGGGGCCAGCTTATGGCTACACCTTC. Amino acids: CASSTTRQGPAYGYTF. Drawing the rest from reference TRBV11-2 and TRBJ1-2, the complete variable domain is EAGVAQSPRYKIIEKRQSVAFWCNPISGHATLYWYQQILGQGPKLLIQFQNNGVVDDSQLPKDRFSAERLKGVDSTLKIQPAKLEDSAVYLCASSTTRQGPAYGYTFGSGTRLTVV.

With regard to this clone: The junction and the germline gene differ at one end; a read error may be behind it. This chain uses TRBV6-6 with TRBJ1-1; D unclear. The length of the CDR3 is 13 residues. Germline values: CDR1 MNHNY, CDR2 SVGAGI (reference sequence). The CDR3 DNA sequence: TGTGCCAGCAGTTACGGGAGGAACGCTGAAGCTTTCTTT. Amino acid sequence: CASSYGRNAEAFF.

The CDR3 is CASSPGAGESYEQYF. The CDR3 DNA follows: TGTGCCAGCTCACCAGGCGCGGGAGAATCCTACGAGCAGTACTTC. The chain couples TRBV18 to TRBJ2-7, with TRBD2 matching over 7 bases. The trim removed 2 bases at V and 1 base at J, leaving 5 bases unmatched. The CDR3 consists of 15 residues. Germline assignment: CDR1 KGHSH and CDR2 LQKENI.

The chain is built from TRBV28 and TRBJ1-1, with D possibly matching TRBD1 (5 bases). Germline V gene sequence: CDR1 MDHEN, CDR2 SYDVKM. This CDR3 comprises 13 residues. V dropped 4 bases and J dropped 7 bases, with 13 bases sitting between them. The CDR3: CASSSSGGVEAFF. For the CDR3, the DNA is TGTGCCAGCAGTTCCTCTGGGGGGGTTGAAGCTTTCTTT. Full variable domain (remainder filled in from reference TRBV28 and TRBJ1-1): DVKVTQSSRYLVKRTGEKVFLECVQDMDHENMFWYRQDPGLGLRLIYFSYDVKMKEKGDIPEGYSVSREKKERFSLILESASTNQTSMYLCASSSSGGVEAFFGQGTRLTVV.

This clone was detected only a few times. The chain combines TRBV2 with TRBJ1-2, with 8 bases that match TRBD1. J was trimmed by 4 bases and V by 6 bases; bases with no gene match: 16. The CDR3 length is 17 residues. Germline V lookup: CDR1 SNHLY, CDR2 FYNNEI. The CDR3 coding sequence is TGTGCCAGCAGCGGACAGGGAACGGGCTTAGGTGGCTATGGCTACACCTTC. It is translated as CASSGQGTGLGGYGYTF.

This clone was picked up a small number of times. The V and J genes are TRBV27 and TRBJ2-2; D is uncertain. V was shortened by 5 bases and J by 0 bases, with 4 bases between the two germline ends. The CDR3 runs 13 residues. From germline, CDR1 is MNHEY and CDR2 SMNVEV (reference sequence). CDR3: CASSPANTGELFF. DNA of the CDR3: TGTGCCAGCAGTCCAGCGAACACCGGGGAGCTGTTTTTT.

This chain links TRBV5-1 with TRBJ1-3; D remains unclear. The V end was cut by 1 base, the J end by 3 bases, with 11 bases between. The germline V gene encodes CDR1 SGHRS and CDR2 YFSETQ. The CDR3 is made up of 15 amino acids. DNA for the CDR3: TGCGCCAGCAGCTTGTTGTCCGGGTTTGGAAACACCATATATTTT. This gives the protein CASSLLSGFGNTIYF.

For the CDR3, the DNA is TGTGCCATCAGTGGTGGGACAGGGGTAAACACTGAAGCTTTCTTT. Its translation: CAISGGTGVNTEAFF. This rearrangement joins TRBV10-3 to TRBJ1-1; 10 bases agree with TRBD1. V shed 4 bases, J shed 2 bases, and the junction held 4 bases outside the gene matches. The CDR3 has 15 amino acids. Germline lookup yields CDR1 ENHRY and CDR2 SYGVKD.

The chain employs TRBV6-5 and TRBJ2-5; D unresolved. Germline V gives CDR1 MNHEY, CDR2 SVGAGI. The CDR3 consists of 14 residues. Trimming cost V 0 bases and J 4 bases, with 9 bases left between them. CDR3 sequence (DNA): TGTGCCAGCAGTTACTCGATTGGCTCAGAGACCCAGTACTTC. This gives the protein CASSYSIGSETQYF.

This clone came up a few times. The same CDR3 arises from other DNA sequences in this sample as well. This rearrangement joins TRBV4-3 to TRBJ1-2, with D possibly being TRBD1 (6 bases). The CDR3 contains 14 residues. V was clipped by 0 bases and J by 4 bases, with 9 bases between them. The V gene's germline CDR1 is LGHNA and CDR2 YSLEER. The CDR3 DNA reads as TGCGCCAGCAGCCAAGACAGGGGTGCCTATGGCTACACCTTC. It specifies CASSQDRGAYGYTF.

The V call is TRBV19, the J call TRBJ2-1, with D tentatively TRBD2 (7 bases). V was trimmed by 3 bases and J by 10 bases, leaving 13 bases between them. The CDR3 spans 13 residues. Germline V gene lookup returns CDR1 LNHDA and CDR2 SQIVND (reference sequence). Written as DNA, the CDR3 is TGTGCCAGTAGTATCGGGGGGCGCAAAGAGCAGTTCTTC. Translated: CASSIGGRKEQFF.

The chain recombines TRBV4-1 with TRBJ2-1; maybe TRBD2 (6 bases). The germline V gene has CDR1 MGHRA and CDR2 YSYEKL. The V and J ends lost 1 base and 2 bases respectively, with 9 bases between them. The CDR3 has 15 residues. CDR3 region: CASSQAQRAYNEQFF. The CDR3 bases are TGCGCCAGCAGCCAAGCTCAGCGGGCCTACAATGAGCAGTTCTTC.

V gene TRBV28 combines with J gene TRBJ2-5, with 9 bases lining up with TRBD1. Per the germline V gene, CDR1 is MDHEN and CDR2 is SYDVKM. V was clipped by 2 bases and J by 3 bases; unmatched bases: 7. The CDR3 loop spans 16 amino acids. In DNA form, the CDR3 reads TGTGCCAGCAGTTTAATCGGGGACAGGGTTGAAGAGACCCAGTACTTC. Translation gives CASSLIGDRVEETQYF.

There are a few counts of this clone. The CDR3 here is CASSLGSGNQPQHF. CDR3 sequence (DNA): TGCGCCAGCAGCTTGGGGTCGGGCAATCAGCCCCAGCATTTT. The V gene is TRBV5-1, the J gene TRBJ1-5; D remains ambiguous. This CDR3 is 14 amino acids long. V was pared by 0 bases and J by 2 bases, with 6 bases between. Germline V CDR1 and CDR2: SGHRS, YFSETQ.

This clone was observed a handful of times. J is TRBJ1-1 and V is TRBV4-3; 7 nucleotides line up with TRBD1. The CDR3 extends over 14 amino acids. After removal of 1 base from V and 3 bases from J, the junction contained 2 bases not matched to a gene. Germline CDR1 and CDR2: LGHNA and YSLEER. CDR3 coding DNA: TGCGCCAGCAGCCAAGTCCAGGGGGACACTGAAGCTTTCTTT. Protein product: CASSQVQGDTEAFF.

This clone was observed a handful of times. This sequence joins TRBV29-1 and TRBJ2-3; 11 bases fit TRBD2. V lost 4 bases and J lost 2; bases outside the gene matches: 2. The CDR3 runs 14 residues. Per germline, CDR1 SQVTM and CDR2 ANQGSEA. CDR3 nucleotide sequence: TGCAGCGTTGTAGCGGGAGGGGTCACAGATACGCAGTATTTT. Protein sequence: CSVVAGGVTDTQYF.

The J gene is TRBJ2-7, the V gene TRBV30, with 7 positions matching TRBD1. From germline, CDR1 is GTSNPN and CDR2 SVGIG (reference sequence). CDR3 length: 15 amino acids. After removal of 3 bases from V and 5 bases from J, the junction contained 13 bases not matched to a gene. CDR3 in amino acids: CAWSGPGQRSDEQYF. Here the CDR3 DNA reads TGTGCCTGGAGCGGACCGGGACAGAGGAGCGACGAGCAGTACTTC.

V gene TRBV29-1 combines with J gene TRBJ2-5; TRBD2 matches at 9 bases. The J call may be incorrect, as the DNA end agrees better with TRBJ2-7. CDR3 length: 17 residues. CDR1 and CDR2 from the germline V gene are SQVTM and ANQGSEA. CDR3 DNA: TGCAGCGTTGCCGGGCTAGCGGGATTCACCCGCTCCTACGAGCAGTACTTC. It encodes CSVAGLAGFTRSYEQYF.